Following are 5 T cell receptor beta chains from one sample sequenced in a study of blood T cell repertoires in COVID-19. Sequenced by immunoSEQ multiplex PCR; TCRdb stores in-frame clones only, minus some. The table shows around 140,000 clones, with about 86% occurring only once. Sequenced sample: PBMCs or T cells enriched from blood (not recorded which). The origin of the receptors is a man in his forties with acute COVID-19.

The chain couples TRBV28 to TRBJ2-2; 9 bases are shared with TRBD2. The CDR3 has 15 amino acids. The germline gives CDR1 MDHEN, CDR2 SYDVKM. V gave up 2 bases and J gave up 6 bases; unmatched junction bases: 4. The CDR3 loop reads CASSLAGGPPGELFF. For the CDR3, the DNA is TGTGCCAGCAGTTTAGCGGGAGGGCCTCCCGGGGAGCTGTTTTTT.

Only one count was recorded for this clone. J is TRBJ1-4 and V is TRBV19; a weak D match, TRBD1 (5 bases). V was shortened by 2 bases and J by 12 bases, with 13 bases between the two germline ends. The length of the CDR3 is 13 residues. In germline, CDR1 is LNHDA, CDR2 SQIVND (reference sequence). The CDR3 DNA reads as TGTGCCAGTAGTATAAGTCCAGGGTTCGAACTGTTTTTT. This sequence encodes CASSISPGFELFF.

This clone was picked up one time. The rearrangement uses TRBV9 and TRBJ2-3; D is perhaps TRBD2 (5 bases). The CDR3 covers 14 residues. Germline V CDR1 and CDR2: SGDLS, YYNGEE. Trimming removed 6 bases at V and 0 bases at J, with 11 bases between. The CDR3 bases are TGTGCCAGCACCCTTAGCGCCAGCACAGATACGCAGTATTTT. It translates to CASTLSASTDTQYF.

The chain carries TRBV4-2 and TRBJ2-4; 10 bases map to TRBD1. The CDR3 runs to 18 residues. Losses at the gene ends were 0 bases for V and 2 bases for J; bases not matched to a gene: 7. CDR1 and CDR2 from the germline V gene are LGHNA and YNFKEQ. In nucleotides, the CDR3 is TGTGCCAGCAGCCAAGATTTAGGGACAGGGGTTACCAAAAACATTCAGTACTTC. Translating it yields CASSQDLGTGVTKNIQYF.

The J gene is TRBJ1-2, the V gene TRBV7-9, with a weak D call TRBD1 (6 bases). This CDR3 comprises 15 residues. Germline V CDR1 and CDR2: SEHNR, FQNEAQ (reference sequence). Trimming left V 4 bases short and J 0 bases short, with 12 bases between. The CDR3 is CASSWADRSNYGYTF. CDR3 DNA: TGTGCCAGCAGCTGGGCGGACAGATCTAACTATGGCTACACCTTC.